Reported below is one TCR beta chain. Its antigen remains unidentified. At one end the junction does not follow the germline gene, possibly because of a read error. The data derive from a study of T cells in tumors after PD-1 blockade. Across the study: Excluded were patients with checkpoint blockade, immunosuppressants, or radiotherapy or other anti-cancer therapy within 4 weeks. Patients received pembrolizumab 200 mg every 3 weeks or cemiplimab 350 mg every 2 weeks. A subset received ongoing vismodegib 150 mg daily alongside anti-PD-1 therapy.

Assay: immunoSEQ multiplex PCR; the TCRdb copy retains only in-frame clones and omits some. Among under 50,000 clones listed, more than 60% were seen once. General study findings and limits: Roughly two fifths of tumor TCR clonotypes were also found in blood.

The germline gives CDR1 MNHEY, CDR2 SMNVEV (reference sequence). The CDR3 consists of 16 residues. This clonotype was sampled from a human donor with advanced basal cell or squamous cell carcinoma (not recorded which). The J gene is TRBJ2-1, the V gene TRBV27, with 10 bases identical to TRBD1. Source: PBMCs, taken before anti-PD-1 therapy. The CDR3 bases are TGTGCCGGCAGTTTATTGGGACAGGGGTTGACCAATGAGCAGTTCTTC. This encodes CAGSLLGQGLTNEQFF.